A selection of T cell receptor beta chains follows, all from one sample in a study of molecular identifiers for immune sequencing clone quantification. TCRdb fed the PCR reads into MiXCR, producing one record per CDR3 protein. The table records about 640,000 distinct CDR3 sequences, 15% to 20% of them present only once. Material for sequencing was naive CD8+ T cells from blood, with Jurkat cell RNA spiked in. The receptor source for this set is a human donor in good health. Some libraries in this study had Jurkat cell RNA spiked in. Both conserved end residues are part of each CDR3. A D gene is named only where the DNA matches it firmly. Some rows mark clone size as missing; the rest say once, few, many or name a class of expanded clone.

d_call	j_call	v_call	clone_size	cdr3_aa	cdr3_nt
TRBD2	TRBJ2-3	TRBV6-2/TRBV6-3	many	CASRPLAGVSDTQYF	TGTGCCAGCAGGCCACTAGCGGGAGTTTCTGATACGCAGTATTTT
NA	TRBJ2-3	TRBV11-2	few	CASSFPRGVVGRVLSTDTQYF	TGTGCCAGCAGCTTTCCCCGCGGAGTGGTCGGGCGGGTTCTTAGCACAGATACGCAGTATTTT
NA	TRBJ2-1	TRBV9	many	CASSVSHEQFF	TGTGCCAGCAGCGTCTCCCATGAGCAGTTCTTC
TRBD1	TRBJ2-1	TRBV11-2	NA	CASSWGQGYNEQFF	TGTGCCAGCAGCTGGGGACAGGGCTACAATGAGCAGTTCTTC
NA	TRBJ2-3	TRBV27	few	CASSFIGGIPDTQYF	TGTGCCAGCAGTTTTATCGGGGGTATCCCAGATACGCAGTATTTT
TRBD2	TRBJ2-7	TRBV6-1	few	CASTGGTPYEQYF	TGTGCCAGCACCGGGGGGACGCCCTACGAGCAGTACTTC
NA	TRBJ2-7	TRBV4-3	many	CASSQRTAREQYF	TGCGCCAGCAGCCAGAGGACGGCCCGAGAGCAGTACTTC
TRBD1	TRBJ1-6	TRBV6-2/TRBV6-3	many	CASRGTGGQGSPLHF	TGTGCCAGCCGCGGGACAGGGGGTCAAGGATCACCCCTCCACTTT
TRBD1	TRBJ1-1	TRBV2	many	CATGGTGLTEAFF	TGTGCCACCGGCGGGACAGGGCTTACTGAAGCTTTCTTT
TRBD1	TRBJ1-3	TRBV3-1	many	CASSHRFGQGISGNTIYF	TGTGCCAGCAGCCATCGCTTCGGACAGGGGATCTCTGGAAACACCATATATTTT